This T cell receptor beta chain derives from a study of blood T cells in healthy people across ages. A second roughly 6 to 11 cycle PCR used barcoded and J-beta primers. TCRdb redid the calling of the 5' RACE reads with MiXCR, one entry per CDR3 protein. The sample holds about 1.6 million distinct CDR3 sequences, roughly 32% seen once. This clonotype was observed a few times. Its target is not known. V was cut by 10 bases and J by 8 bases, with 13 bases left in between. The CDR3 has 11 residues. Germline V lookup: CDR1 MNHEY, CDR2 SMNVEV (reference sequence). Findings and limits, study-wide: Relative to aged donors, long-lived donors carried more naive CD4+ cells and displayed higher diversity.

This TCR was sampled from a woman under 40 in good health. The chain combines TRBV27 with TRBJ2-3; possibly TRBD2 for D (5 bases). Sequences were obtained from blood. The CDR3 DNA reads TGTGCCACCGACCTGGCGGGTACGCAGTATTTT. Protein sequence: CATDLAGTQYF.